The rows below give T cell receptor beta chains drawn from one sample of a study of naive and memory T cell subsets. TCRdb redid the calling of the UMI-ligation and nested PCR reads with MiXCR, one entry per CDR3 protein. This sample carries around 160,000 distinct CDR3 sequences, more than 15% of them seen once, and the ten largest clones take roughly 0.14%. Sequencing input: naive CD4+ T cells from blood. These receptors were obtained from a human donor in good health. Both conserved end residues are trimmed from each CDR3. Fields, in order: V gene, D gene, CDR3 protein. The D gene is left open where the match is weak.

TRBV4-1,TRBD2,ASSQVGTSALGEQF
TRBV7-4,TRBD2,ASSLGLRREDSYEQY
TRBV20-1,TRBD1,SAGEGANTEAF
TRBV7-3,.,ASSLGGAYGYT
TRBV20-1,TRBD1,SAAQGASTYNEQF
TRBV3-1,.,ASSQGYSVNEQF
TRBV7-9,TRBD2,ASSQTSGGDTQY
TRBV7-9,TRBD1,ASSSTGVGELF
TRBV20-1,TRBD1,SARGPRPPLYEQY
TRBV28,.,ASRPTVNQPQH
TRBV29-1,.,SVGAYNEQF
TRBV18,.,ASSPTSYGYT
TRBV6-1,.,ASREITGLGEQF
TRBV28,.,ASVRGVEDTQN
TRBV19,.,ASSIHSGGSYNEQF
TRBV7-6,TRBD2,ASSTGVAGELDTQY
TRBV10-1,TRBD1,ASSEPGGSREQY
TRBV19,TRBD2,ASTPGALTSGAYEQY
TRBV11-3,TRBD2,ASSLVGRLAAGDEQF
TRBV14,TRBD2,ASSQVSGLAGVLDEQF
TRBV15,.,ATSIGGRNEQF
TRBV5-4,.,ASSLSGGDSYEQY
TRBV28,TRBD2,ASSVVAGASIYEQY
TRBV29-1,.,SVDTGTNEKLF
TRBV9,TRBD2,ASSAPGLADTNEQF